This T cell receptor (beta chain) was sequenced during a study of T cell repertoires in cytomegalovirus infection. Regarding the study as a whole: HLA-C-restricted CMV-specific TCR beta clonotypes prevailed in the ex vivo response.

The CDR3 covers 15 residues. Between the trimmed V and J ends, which lost 3 bases and 7 bases, there was a span of 16 bases. The germline CDR1 and CDR2 sequences are LNHDA and SQIVND (reference sequence). MiXCR, run by TCRdb on the reads, gives a single entry per CDR3 protein. The table includes roughly 860,000 distinct CDR3 sequences, about 31% detected once. A few counts support this clonotype. Its antigen is still unknown. The sequence was collected from a human donor in good health (CMV status not recorded). Some clones in this sample may be carry-over from other donors' samples. The chain links TRBV19 to TRBJ1-5; possible D gene TRBD1, 5 bases. Sequencing was performed on cultured CD8+ T cells from PBMCs, taken from culture after CMV antigen stimulation. DNA of the CDR3: TGTGCCAGTAGTATCTTTCCAGGGAGCGGGCAGCCCCAGCATTTT. As protein: CASSIFPGSGQPQHF.